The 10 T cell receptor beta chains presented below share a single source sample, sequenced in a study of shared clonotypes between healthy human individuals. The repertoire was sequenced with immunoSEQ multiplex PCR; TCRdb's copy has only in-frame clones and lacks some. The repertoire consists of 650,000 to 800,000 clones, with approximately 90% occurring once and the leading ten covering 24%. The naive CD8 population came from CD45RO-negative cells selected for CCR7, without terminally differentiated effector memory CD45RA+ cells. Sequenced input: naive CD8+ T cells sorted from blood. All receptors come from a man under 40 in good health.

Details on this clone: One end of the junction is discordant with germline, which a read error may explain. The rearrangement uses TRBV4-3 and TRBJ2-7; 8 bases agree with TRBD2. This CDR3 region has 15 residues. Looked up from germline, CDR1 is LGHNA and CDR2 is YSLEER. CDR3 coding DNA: TGCGCCAGCAGTCAAGTCAGCGGGAGTTACTACGAGCAGTACTTC. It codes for CASSQVSGSYYEQYF.

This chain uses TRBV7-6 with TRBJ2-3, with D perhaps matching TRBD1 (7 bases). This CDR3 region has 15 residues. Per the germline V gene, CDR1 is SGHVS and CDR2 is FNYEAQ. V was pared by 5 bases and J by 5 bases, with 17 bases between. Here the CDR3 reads CASSAGGGTGDTQYF. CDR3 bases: TGTGCCAGCAGCGCAGGGGGAGGCACGGGAGATACGCAGTATTTT. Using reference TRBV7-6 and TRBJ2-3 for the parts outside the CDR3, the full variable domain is GAGVSQSPRYKVTKRGQDVALRCDPISGHVSLYWYRQALGQGPEFLTYFNYEAQQDKSGLPNDRFSAERPEGSISTLTIQRTEQRDSAMYRCASSAGGGTGDTQYFGPGTRLTVL.

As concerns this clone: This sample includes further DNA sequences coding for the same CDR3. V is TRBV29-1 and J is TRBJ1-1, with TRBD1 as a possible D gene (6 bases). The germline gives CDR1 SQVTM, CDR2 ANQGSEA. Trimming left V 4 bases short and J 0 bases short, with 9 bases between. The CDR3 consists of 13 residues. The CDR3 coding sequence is TGCAGCGTTGGAACAGGGATGAACACTGAAGCTTTCTTT. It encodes CSVGTGMNTEAFF.

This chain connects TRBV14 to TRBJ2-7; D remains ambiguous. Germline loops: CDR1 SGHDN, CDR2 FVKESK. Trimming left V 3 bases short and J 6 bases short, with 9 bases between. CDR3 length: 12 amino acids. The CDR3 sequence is CASSHKWFEQYF. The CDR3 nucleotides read TGTGCCAGCAGCCACAAGTGGTTCGAGCAGTACTTC. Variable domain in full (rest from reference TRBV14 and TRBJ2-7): EAGVTQFPSHSVIEKGQTVTLRCDPISGHDNLYWYRRVMGKEIKFLLHFVKESKQDESGMPNNRFLAERTGGTYSTLKVQPAELEDSGVYFCASSHKWFEQYFGPGTRLTVT.

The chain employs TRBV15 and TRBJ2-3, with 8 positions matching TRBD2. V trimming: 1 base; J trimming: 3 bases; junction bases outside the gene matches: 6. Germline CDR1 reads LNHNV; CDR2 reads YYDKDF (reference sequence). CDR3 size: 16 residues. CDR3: CATSRAGGPMTDTQYF. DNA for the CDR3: TGTGCCACCAGCAGAGCGGGAGGGCCTATGACAGATACGCAGTATTTT.

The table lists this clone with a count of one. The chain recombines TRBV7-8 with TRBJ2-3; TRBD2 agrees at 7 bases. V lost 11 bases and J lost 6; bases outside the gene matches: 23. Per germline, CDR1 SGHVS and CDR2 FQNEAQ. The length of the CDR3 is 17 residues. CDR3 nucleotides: TGTGCCTCTACCCCCCTCGCGGTAGCGGGCGGCGTGGATACGCAGTATTTT. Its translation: CASTPLAVAGGVDTQYF.

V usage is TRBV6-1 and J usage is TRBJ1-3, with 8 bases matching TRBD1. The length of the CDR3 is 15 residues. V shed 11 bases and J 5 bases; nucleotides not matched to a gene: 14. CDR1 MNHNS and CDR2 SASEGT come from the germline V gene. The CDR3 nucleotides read TGTGCCTCTATTCCGATGGACAGGGTCCGAAACACCATATATTTT. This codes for CASIPMDRVRNTIYF.

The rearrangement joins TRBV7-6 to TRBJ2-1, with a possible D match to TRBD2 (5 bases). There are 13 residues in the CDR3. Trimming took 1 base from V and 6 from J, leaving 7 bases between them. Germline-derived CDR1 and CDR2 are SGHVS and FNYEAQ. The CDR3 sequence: CASSLGESNEQFF. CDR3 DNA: TGTGCCAGCAGCTTAGGGGAGAGCAATGAGCAGTTCTTC.

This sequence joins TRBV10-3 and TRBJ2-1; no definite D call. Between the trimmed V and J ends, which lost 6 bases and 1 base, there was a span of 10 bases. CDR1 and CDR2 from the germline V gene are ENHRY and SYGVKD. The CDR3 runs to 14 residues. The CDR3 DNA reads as TGTGCCATCAGAAATGGCGGATCCTACAATGAGCAGTTCTTC. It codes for CAIRNGGSYNEQFF.

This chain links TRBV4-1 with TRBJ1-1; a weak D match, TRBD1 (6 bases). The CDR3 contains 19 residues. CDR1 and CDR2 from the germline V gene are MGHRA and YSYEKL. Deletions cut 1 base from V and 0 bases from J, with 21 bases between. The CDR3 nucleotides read TGCGCCAGCAGCCAAGGGCCGCCAGGGGAGGGACAAATGAACACTGAAGCTTTCTTT. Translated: CASSQGPPGEGQMNTEAFF.